The 20 T cell receptor beta chains presented below share a single source sample, sequenced in a study of T cell clonotyping in hematopoietic cell transplantation. Data came from immunoSEQ multiplex PCR; TCRdb stores just in-frame clones and leaves some out. The table shows 25,000 to 35,000 clones, with under 95% occurring only once. The time point: recipient sample about 28 days before transplant, after cytoreduction. Sample: peripheral blood mononuclear cells, taken before stem cell transplant. The origin of the receptors is a man in his fifties with acute myeloid leukemia. Some clones in this sample may be carry-over from other donors' samples.

The J gene is TRBJ2-2, the V gene TRBV29-1; D possibly corresponds to TRBD2 (5 bases). This CDR3 is 14 amino acids long. CDR1 is SQVTM, CDR2 ANQGSEA, per germline. V was trimmed by 6 bases and J by 1 base, leaving 12 bases between them. The CDR3 DNA follows: TGCAGCGTAGGTCCGAGCGGGAACACCGGGGAGCTGTTTTTT. Encoded protein: CSVGPSGNTGELFF.

The genes are TRBV29-1 and TRBJ1-2; the match to TRBD1 covers 7 bases. CDR1 and CDR2 (germline): SQVTM, ANQGSEA. The CDR3 extends over 12 amino acids. The V segment lost 7 bases and the J segment 4 bases; nucleotides outside the gene matches: 6. The CDR3 here is CSAQGVAYGYTF. For the CDR3, the DNA is TGCAGCGCCCAGGGGGTCGCCTATGGCTACACCTTC. The variable domain in full, with the rest retrieved from reference TRBV29-1 and TRBJ1-2, is SAVISQKPSRDICQRGTSLTIQCQVDSQVTMMFWYRQQPGQSLTLIATANQGSEATYESGFVIDKFPISRPNLTFSTLTVSNMSPEDSSIYLCSAQGVAYGYTFGSGTRLTVV.

V and J are TRBV30 and TRBJ1-1; D is possibly TRBD1 (6 bases). V was clipped by 4 bases and J by 4 bases, with 13 bases between them. Germline V gene sequence: CDR1 GTSNPN, CDR2 SVGIG (reference sequence). This CDR3 comprises 13 residues. This CDR3 reads CAWTQGLSTEAFF. CDR3 nucleotide sequence: TGTGCCTGGACCCAGGGGTTGAGCACTGAAGCTTTCTTT.

Only one count was recorded for this clone. J is TRBJ2-7 and V is TRBV19; D possibly corresponds to TRBD1 (6 bases). Trimming left V 6 bases short and J 2 bases short, with 14 bases between. The CDR3 has 14 amino acids. CDR1 and CDR2 from the germline V gene are LNHDA and SQIVND (reference sequence). CDR3 nucleotide sequence: TGTGCCAGTAGCCAAAGGGGGAGCCCCTACGAGCAGTACTTC. Amino acid sequence: CASSQRGSPYEQYF. The variable domain in full, completed from reference TRBV19 and TRBJ2-7, reads DGGITQSPKYLFRKEGQNVTLSCEQNLNHDAMYWYRQDPGQGLRLIYYSQIVNDFQKGDIAEGYSVSREKKESFPLTVTSAQKNPTAFYLCASSQRGSPYEQYFGPGTRLTVT.

The chain couples TRBV11-2 to TRBJ2-7; the match to TRBD1 covers 10 bases. The germline CDR1 and CDR2 sequences are SGHAT and FQNNGV. The V gene end was trimmed by 3 bases and the J gene end by 8 bases; junction bases not matched to a gene: 4. CDR3 length: 13 amino acids. CDR3: CASSFGTGVKQYF. CDR3 DNA sequence: TGTGCCAGCAGCTTTGGGACAGGGGTTAAGCAGTACTTC.

This chain connects TRBV9 to TRBJ2-3, with D perhaps matching TRBD2 (5 bases). The CDR3 length is 15 residues. Trimming shortened V by 2 bases and J by 0 bases, and 10 bases separated the two germline ends. The germline gives CDR1 SGDLS, CDR2 YYNGEE. The CDR3 here is CASSVFGLSTDTQYF. For the CDR3, the DNA is TGTGCCAGCAGCGTTTTCGGACTCAGCACAGATACGCAGTATTTT. Combining the CDR3 with reference TRBV9 and TRBJ2-3 gives the whole variable domain DSGVTQTPKHLITATGQRVTLRCSPRSGDLSVYWYQQSLDQGLQFLIQYYNGEERAKGNILERFSAQQFPDLHSELNLSSLELGDSALYFCASSVFGLSTDTQYFGPGTRLTVL.

The rearrangement links TRBV5-1 to TRBJ1-5; the D is unclear. The CDR3 length is 12 residues. CDR1 and CDR2 (germline): SGHRS, YFSETQ. Trimming took 1 base from V and 6 from J, leaving 5 bases between them. CDR3 sequence: CASSLPGQPQHF. The CDR3 DNA reads TGCGCCAGCAGCTTGCCGGGTCAGCCCCAGCATTTT.

This chain uses TRBV28 with TRBJ1-5; possible D gene TRBD1, 5 bases. Per the germline V gene, CDR1 is MDHEN and CDR2 is SYDVKM. Trimming removed 4 bases from V and 5 bases from J, with 9 bases in between. The CDR3 contains 13 residues. CDR3 sequence: CASSYGTHQPQHF. CDR3 bases: TGTGCCAGCAGTTACGGGACCCATCAGCCCCAGCATTTT.

This chain uses TRBV7-2 with TRBJ2-7, with D unclear. The V gene's germline CDR1 is SGHTA and CDR2 FQGNSA. Trimming cost V 4 bases and J 4 bases, with 8 bases left between them. The CDR3 loop spans 12 amino acids. CDR3 sequence reads: CASSSSAYEQYF. The DNA of the CDR3 is TGTGCCAGCAGCTCATCAGCTTACGAGCAGTACTTC.

The V call is TRBV19, the J call TRBJ1-2, with D unresolved. In germline, CDR1 is LNHDA, CDR2 SQIVND (reference sequence). The CDR3 has 14 residues. The V gene lost 1 base and the J gene lost 4 bases, with 10 bases spanning the gap. The CDR3 loop reads CASSIGGSLYGYTF. The DNA for the CDR3 is TGTGCCAGTAGTATAGGAGGCAGTCTCTATGGCTACACCTTC.

This chain links TRBV28 with TRBJ2-7; D perhaps matches TRBD2 (6 bases). Germline V CDR1 and CDR2: MDHEN, SYDVKM. V lost 7 bases and J 2 bases, leaving 15 bases between the germline ends. The CDR3 extends over 14 amino acids. The CDR3 region is CASKAGFMPYEQYF. In DNA form, the CDR3 reads TGTGCCAGCAAGGCGGGGTTTATGCCCTACGAGCAGTACTTC.

The chain couples TRBV13 to TRBJ1-2; perhaps TRBD1 as D (6 bases). Trimming stripped 3 bases from V and 0 bases from J, with 11 bases between. The CDR3 extends over 15 amino acids. Germline V gene lookup returns CDR1 PRHDT and CDR2 FYEKMQ (reference sequence). The CDR3 loop reads CASSFGQPTNYGYTF. For the CDR3, the DNA is TGTGCCAGCAGCTTCGGACAGCCAACTAACTATGGCTACACCTTC.

This sequence joins TRBV5-5 and TRBJ2-7; 10 bases line up with TRBD2. The CDR3 sequence is 16 residues long. CDR1 is SGHKS, CDR2 YYEKEE, per germline (reference sequence). The trim removed 2 bases at V and 6 bases at J, leaving 11 bases unmatched. DNA for the CDR3: TGTGCCAGCAGCTTCGGTAGCGGGGGGCGATGGGGCGAGCAGTACTTC. This encodes CASSFGSGGRWGEQYF.

The V call is TRBV28, the J call TRBJ2-2, with D perhaps matching TRBD1 or TRBD2 (5 bases each). V lost 10 bases, J lost 1 base, and 13 bases lay in between. CDR1 and CDR2 (germline): MDHEN, SYDVKM. This CDR3 contains 14 residues. CDR3 DNA sequence: TGTGCCATCATGGGACCGAAGAACACCGGGGAGCTGTTTTTT. It is translated as CAIMGPKNTGELFF.

The chain couples TRBV9 to TRBJ2-1; 8 bases match TRBD1. Germline V gene lookup returns CDR1 SGDLS and CDR2 YYNGEE. The V and J ends lost 4 bases and 0 bases, in that order; junction bases with no gene match: 6. The CDR3 consists of 16 residues. CDR3 coding DNA: TGTGCCAGCAGCTTAACAACAGGGGGCTCCTACAATGAGCAGTTCTTC. This codes for CASSLTTGGSYNEQFF.

V usage is TRBV29-1 and J usage is TRBJ1-2, with D possibly TRBD1 on 5 matching bases. V shed 3 bases and J shed 8 bases, with 13 bases lying between them. The CDR3 sequence is 12 residues long. Germline V gene data show CDR1 as SQVTM and CDR2 as ANQGSEA. The chain's CDR3 is CSVDGRVQGYTF. The CDR3, as DNA: TGCAGCGTTGACGGCAGGGTGCAGGGCTACACCTTC.

The gene calls are TRBV6-1 and TRBJ2-7, with a possible D match to TRBD2 (5 bases). This CDR3 has 14 residues. Looked up from germline, CDR1 is MNHNS and CDR2 is SASEGT. Deletions cut 7 bases from V and 0 bases from J, with 13 bases between. CDR3: CASKLGVTSYEQYF. The CDR3 DNA reads as TGTGCCAGCAAGTTGGGAGTGACCTCCTACGAGCAGTACTTC.

V gene TRBV5-1 combines with J gene TRBJ1-2; 7 bases are a match to TRBD1. With 0 bases clipped from V and 8 bases from J, the junction kept 7 bases outside the gene matches. The CDR3 covers 14 residues. Germline V gene lookup returns CDR1 SGHRS and CDR2 YFSETQ. CDR3 nucleotides: TGCGCCAGCAGCTTGGACAGGGGCGGCGAAGGCTACACCTTC. Translating gives CASSLDRGGEGYTF.

The genes are TRBV28 and TRBJ1-1, with TRBD1 matching 7 bases. Germline V gene data show CDR1 as MDHEN and CDR2 as SYDVKM. This CDR3 has 15 amino acids. V shed 4 bases, J shed 4 bases, and the junction held 9 bases outside the gene matches. CDR3 sequence (DNA): TGTGCCAGCAGTTCCTACCGGGACAGTCCCACTGAAGCTTTCTTT. It translates to CASSSYRDSPTEAFF.

The chain combines TRBV28 with TRBJ1-3, with 11 bases that match TRBD1. The CDR3 contains 15 residues. Germline lookup yields CDR1 MDHEN and CDR2 SYDVKM. V shed 6 bases, J shed 4 bases, and the junction held 5 bases outside the gene matches. CDR3 residues: CASRRTGGVGNTIYF. The CDR3 DNA reads TGTGCCAGCAGAAGGACAGGGGGCGTAGGAAACACCATATATTTT.